Sequencing of this T cell receptor beta chain was carried out in a study of early T cells in non-severe SARS-CoV-2 infection. Study summary: RNA in bulk from unsorted whole blood was sequenced, and chains were unpaired.

Study-wide points: The VDJdb matching leaned toward anti-spike CD8 responses and overlooked private and CD4 specificities.

The TCR library protocol attached unique molecular identifiers to the individual cDNA molecules. TCRdb re-analysed the 5' RACE reads in MiXCR, keeping a single row per CDR3 protein. The sample consists of around 66,000 distinct CDR3 sequences, about 12% of them appearing once. This clonotype was recorded many times. What it binds is not known. The CDR3 has 19 amino acids. Germline values: CDR1 MNHEY, CDR2 SMNVEV (reference sequence). Germline trimming cut 6 bases from V and 2 bases from J; bases unmatched to any gene: 17. Sequenced sample: whole blood. The J gene is TRBJ1-2, the V gene TRBV27, with 11 positions matching TRBD1. This sequence originates from an adult who was a healthcare worker with PCR-confirmed SARS-CoV-2 infection or an uninfected control (not recorded which). CDR3 nucleotide sequence: TGTGCCAGCAGCATGACCCAACGCGGACAGGGGGCGCGAAACTATGGCTACACCTTC. It specifies CASSMTQRGQGARNYGYTF.